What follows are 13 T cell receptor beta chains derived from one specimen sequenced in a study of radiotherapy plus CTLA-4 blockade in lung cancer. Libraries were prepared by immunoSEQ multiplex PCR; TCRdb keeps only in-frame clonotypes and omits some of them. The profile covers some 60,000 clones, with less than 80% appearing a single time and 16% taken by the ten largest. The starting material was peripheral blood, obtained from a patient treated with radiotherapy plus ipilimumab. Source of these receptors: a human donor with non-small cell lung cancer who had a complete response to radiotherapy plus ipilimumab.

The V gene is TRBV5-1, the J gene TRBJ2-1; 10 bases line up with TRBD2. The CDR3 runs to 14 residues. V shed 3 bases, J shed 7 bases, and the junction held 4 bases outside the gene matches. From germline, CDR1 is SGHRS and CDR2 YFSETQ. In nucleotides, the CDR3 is TGCGCCAGCAGCTCGGGACTAGCGAAGAATGAGCAGTTCTTC. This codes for CASSSGLAKNEQFF. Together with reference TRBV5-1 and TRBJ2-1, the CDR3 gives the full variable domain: KAGVTQTPRYLIKTRGQQVTLSCSPISGHRSVSWYQQTPGQGLQFLFEYFSETQRNKGNFPGRFSGRQFSNSRSEMNVSTLELGDSALYLCASSSGLAKNEQFFGPGTRLTVL.

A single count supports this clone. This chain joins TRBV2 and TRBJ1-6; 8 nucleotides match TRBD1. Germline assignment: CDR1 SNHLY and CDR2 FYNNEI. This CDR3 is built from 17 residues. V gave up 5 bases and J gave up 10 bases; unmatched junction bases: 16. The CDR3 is CASSPRTGSLLGSPLHF. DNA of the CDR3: TGTGCCAGCAGTCCCCGGACAGGGTCTTTGTTAGGATCACCCCTCCACTTT.

The CDR3 sequence is CASSFPTGRSGNTIYF. As DNA, the CDR3 is TGTGCCAGCAGCTTCCCGACAGGTAGATCTGGAAACACCATATATTTT. The chain couples TRBV7-6 to TRBJ1-3; weak D call: TRBD1 (6 bases). V lost 3 bases and J 1 base, leaving 13 bases between the germline ends. There are 16 residues in the CDR3. Germline V CDR1 and CDR2: SGHVS, FNYEAQ.

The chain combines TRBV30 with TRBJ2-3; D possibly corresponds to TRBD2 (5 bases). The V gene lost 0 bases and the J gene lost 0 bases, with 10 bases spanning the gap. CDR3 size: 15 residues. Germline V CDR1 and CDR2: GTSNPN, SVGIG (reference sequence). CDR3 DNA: TGTGCCTGGAGTGTAGGAGCGGCGAGCACAGATACGCAGTATTTT. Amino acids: CAWSVGAASTDTQYF.

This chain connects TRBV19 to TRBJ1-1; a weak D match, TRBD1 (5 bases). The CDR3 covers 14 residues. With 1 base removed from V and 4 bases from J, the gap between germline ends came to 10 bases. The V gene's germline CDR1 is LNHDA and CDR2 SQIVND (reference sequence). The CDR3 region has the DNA TGTGCCAGTAGTATAGGAAGGGGCGGCACTGAAGCTTTCTTT. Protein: CASSIGRGGTEAFF. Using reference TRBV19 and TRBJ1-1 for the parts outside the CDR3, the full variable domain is DGGITQSPKYLFRKEGQNVTLSCEQNLNHDAMYWYRQDPGQGLRLIYYSQIVNDFQKGDIAEGYSVSREKKESFPLTVTSAQKNPTAFYLCASSIGRGGTEAFFGQGTRLTVV.

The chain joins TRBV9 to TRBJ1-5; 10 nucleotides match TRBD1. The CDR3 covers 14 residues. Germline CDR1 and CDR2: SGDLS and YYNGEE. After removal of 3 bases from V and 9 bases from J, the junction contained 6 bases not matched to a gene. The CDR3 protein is CASSEGTGDGPQHF. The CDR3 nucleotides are TGTGCCAGCAGCGAGGGGACAGGGGACGGGCCCCAGCATTTT.

The CDR3 here is CASSKALPGARAAYEQYV. CDR3 bases: TGTGCCAGCAGCAAAGCGCTCCCTGGGGCCAGGGCGGCCTACGAGCAGTACGTC. This chain links TRBV21-1 with TRBJ2-7; the table gives TRBD1 as D, unverified against the DNA. TRBV21-1 is a pseudogene. The CDR3 has 18 residues.

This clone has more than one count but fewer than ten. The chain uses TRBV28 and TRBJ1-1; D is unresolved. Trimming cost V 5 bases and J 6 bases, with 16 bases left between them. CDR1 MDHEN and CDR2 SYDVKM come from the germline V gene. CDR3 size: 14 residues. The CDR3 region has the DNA TGTGCCAGCAGTGTAGAGGGCCATGGCGCTGAAGCTTTCTTT. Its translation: CASSVEGHGAEAFF. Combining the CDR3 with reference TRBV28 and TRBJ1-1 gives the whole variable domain DVKVTQSSRYLVKRTGEKVFLECVQDMDHENMFWYRQDPGLGLRLIYFSYDVKMKEKGDIPEGYSVSREKKERFSLILESASTNQTSMYLCASSVEGHGAEAFFGQGTRLTVV.

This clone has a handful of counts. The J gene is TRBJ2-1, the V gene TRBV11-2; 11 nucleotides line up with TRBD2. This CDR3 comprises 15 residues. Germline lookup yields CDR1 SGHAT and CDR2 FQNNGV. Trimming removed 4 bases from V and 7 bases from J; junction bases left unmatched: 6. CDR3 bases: TGTGCCAGCAGCTCCACTAGCGGGAGAGTGAATGAGCAGTTCTTC. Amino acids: CASSSTSGRVNEQFF.

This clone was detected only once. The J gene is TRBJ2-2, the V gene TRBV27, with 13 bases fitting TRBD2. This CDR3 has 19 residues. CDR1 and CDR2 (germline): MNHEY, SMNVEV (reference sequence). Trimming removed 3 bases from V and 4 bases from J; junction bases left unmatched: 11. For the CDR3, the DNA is TGTGCCAGCAGTTTCCGAGGGACTAGCGGGGTCGCGGTCACCGGGGAGCTGTTTTTT. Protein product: CASSFRGTSGVAVTGELFF.

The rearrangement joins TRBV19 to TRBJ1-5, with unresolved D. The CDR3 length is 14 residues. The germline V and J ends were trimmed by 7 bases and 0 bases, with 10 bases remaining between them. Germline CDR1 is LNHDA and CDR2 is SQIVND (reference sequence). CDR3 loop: CASTRRYSNQPQHF. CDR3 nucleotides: TGTGCCAGTACACGCAGATATAGCAATCAGCCCCAGCATTTT.

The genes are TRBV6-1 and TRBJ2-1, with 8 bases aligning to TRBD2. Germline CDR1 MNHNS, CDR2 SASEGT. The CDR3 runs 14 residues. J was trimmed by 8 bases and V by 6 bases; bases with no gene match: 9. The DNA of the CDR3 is TGTGCCAGCAGCGTAAGAGGGACTAGAGATGAGCAGTTCTTC. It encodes CASSVRGTRDEQFF.

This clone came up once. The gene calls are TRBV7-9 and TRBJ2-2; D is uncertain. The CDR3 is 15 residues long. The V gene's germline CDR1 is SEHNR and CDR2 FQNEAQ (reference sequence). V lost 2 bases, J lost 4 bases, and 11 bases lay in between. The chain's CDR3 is CASSLLVSRTGELFF. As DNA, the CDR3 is TGTGCCAGCAGCTTACTTGTGTCCCGCACCGGGGAGCTGTTTTTT.